These T cell receptor beta chains were read from a single sample in a study of shared clonotypes between healthy human individuals. Data came from immunoSEQ multiplex PCR; TCRdb stores just in-frame clones and leaves some out. The sample includes millions of clones, roughly 95% of them seen just once. The sequenced sample consisted of naive CD4+ T cells sorted from blood. Every receptor here comes from a man between 18 and 35 years old in good health. The CDR3 runs from the conserved cysteine through the conserved F or W. A D gene is named only where the DNA matches it firmly. Clone size is shown for a subset of rows, as once, few, many or a class of expanded clone.

>-|TRBJ2-7|-|TRBV28
CASSYFTLKGGPEQYF
TGTGCCAGCAGTTACTTTACCCTGAAGGGGGGCCCCGAGCAGTACTTC
>once|TRBJ2-1|TRBD2|TRBV9
CASSMSTSGANEQFF
TGTGCCAGCAGCATGTCGACTAGCGGAGCCAATGAGCAGTTCTTC
>-|TRBJ1-5|-|TRBV6-6
CASSQDRQYSNQPQHF
TGTGCCAGCAGTCAAGACAGGCAATATAGCAATCAGCCCCAGCATTTT
>-|TRBJ2-5|TRBD1|TRBV7-9
CASSPTGGWETQYF
TGTGCCAGCAGCCCGACAGGGGGCTGGGAGACCCAGTACTTC
>-|TRBJ1-4|-|TRBV6-1
CASSHPWNEKLFF
TGTGCCAGCAGCCACCCTTGGAATGAAAAACTGTTTTTT
>-|TRBJ1-4|TRBD1|TRBV2
CASLDRRNEKLFF
TGTGCCAGCCTGGACAGGCGTAATGAAAAACTGTTTTTT
>-|TRBJ2-2|-|TRBV5-1
CASSLEGTTNTGELFF
TGCGCCAGCAGCTTGGAAGGGACAACGAACACCGGGGAGCTGTTTTTT
>-|TRBJ2-1|-|TRBV7-9
CASSLARARDINEQFF
TGTGCCAGCAGCTTAGCGCGGGCCAGGGATATCAATGAGCAGTTCTTC
>-|TRBJ2-7|-|TRBV5-4
CASSLSDGYEQYF
TGTGCCAGCAGCTTATCTGACGGCTACGAGCAGTACTTC
>-|TRBJ1-2|-|TRBV18
CASSNNEHGYTF
TGTGCCAGCTCAAACAACGAGCATGGCTACACCTTC
>-|TRBJ2-1|TRBD2|TRBV6-4
CASSALSGGSNEQFF
TGTGCCAGCAGTGCCTTGAGCGGGGGCAGCAATGAGCAGTTCTTC
>few|TRBJ2-1|-|TRBV19
CASRGPRIPSSYNEQFF
TGTGCCAGCCGGGGACCGCGGATACCGAGCTCCTACAATGAGCAGTTCTTC
>-|TRBJ1-3|TRBD1|TRBV9
CASSVGGTVSGNTIYF
TGTGCCAGCAGCGTAGGGGGGACAGTCTCTGGAAACACCATATATTTT
>-|TRBJ2-1|-|TRBV7-2
CASSSGMSGTPYNEQFF
TGTGCCAGCAGCTCGGGGATGTCCGGGACACCCTACAATGAGCAGTTCTTC
>-|TRBJ2-3|-|TRBV11-2
CASSLAGLGTDTQYF
TGTGCCAGCAGCTTAGCGGGACTTGGGACAGATACGCAGTATTTT
>-|TRBJ2-3|-|TRBV2
CASRGEADTQYF
TGTGCCAGCAGGGGGGAGGCAGATACGCAGTATTTT
>-|TRBJ1-5|-|TRBV7-6
CASSWGDNQPQHF
TGTGCCAGCAGCTGGGGGGACAATCAGCCCCAGCATTTT
>-|TRBJ2-1|TRBD2|TRBV5-1
CASSPGLAGVGEQFF
TGCGCCAGCAGCCCGGGACTAGCGGGAGTGGGTGAGCAGTTCTTC
>-|TRBJ2-5|TRBD1|TRBV19
CASTQTGRKETQYF
TGTGCCAGTACTCAGACAGGGCGAAAAGAGACCCAGTACTTC
>-|TRBJ1-2|TRBD1|TRBV10-3
CAISETYPGQGAVGYTF
TGTGCCATCAGTGAGACATACCCGGGACAGGGGGCGGTCGGCTACACCTTC
>-|TRBJ2-2|TRBD1|TRBV10-1
CASSSGTANTGELFF
TGCGCCAGCAGTTCCGGGACAGCTAACACCGGGGAGCTGTTTTTT
>-|TRBJ1-1|-|TRBV6-5
CASSQGPDMNTEAFF
TGTGCCAGCAGTCAAGGCCCCGATATGAACACTGAAGCTTTCTTT
>-|TRBJ2-5|-|TRBV29-1
CSVEDRATRETQYF
TGCAGCGTTGAGGACCGTGCAACGCGGGAGACCCAGTACTTC
>-|TRBJ2-5|TRBD1|TRBV6-5
CASSGQGVGETQYF
TGTGCCAGCAGTGGCCAGGGGGTCGGGGAGACCCAGTACTTC
>-|TRBJ1-3|-|TRBV5-4
CASSLDTGPGNTIYF
TGTGCCAGCAGCTTGGATACGGGGCCCGGAAACACCATATATTTT
>-|TRBJ1-5|-|TRBV6-5
CASSPAGQPQHF
TGTGCCAGCAGCCCGGCAGGTCAGCCCCAGCATTTT